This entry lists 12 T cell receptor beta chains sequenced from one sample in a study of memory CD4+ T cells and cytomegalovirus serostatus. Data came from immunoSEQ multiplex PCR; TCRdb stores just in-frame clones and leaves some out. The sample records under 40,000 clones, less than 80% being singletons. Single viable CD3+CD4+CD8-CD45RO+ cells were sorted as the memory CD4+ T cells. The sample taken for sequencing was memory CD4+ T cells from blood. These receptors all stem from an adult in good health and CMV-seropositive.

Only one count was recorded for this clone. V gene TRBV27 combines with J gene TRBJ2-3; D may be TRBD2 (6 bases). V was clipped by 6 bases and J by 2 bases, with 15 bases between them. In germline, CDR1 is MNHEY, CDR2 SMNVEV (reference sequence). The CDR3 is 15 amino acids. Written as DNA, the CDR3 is TGTGCCAGCAGCTCGGGTCTAGCGCCCACAGATACGCAGTATTTT. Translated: CASSSGLAPTDTQYF.

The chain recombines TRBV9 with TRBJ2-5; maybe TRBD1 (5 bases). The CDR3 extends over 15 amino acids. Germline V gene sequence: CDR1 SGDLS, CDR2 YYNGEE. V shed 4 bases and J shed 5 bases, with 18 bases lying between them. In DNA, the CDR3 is TGTGCCAGCAGCCCTTACTCAGGGATTTCGGAGACCCAGTACTTC. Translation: CASSPYSGISETQYF.

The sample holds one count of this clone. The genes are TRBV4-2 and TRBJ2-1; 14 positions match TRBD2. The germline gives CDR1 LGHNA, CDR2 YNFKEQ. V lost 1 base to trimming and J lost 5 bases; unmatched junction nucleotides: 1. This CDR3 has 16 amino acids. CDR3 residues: CASSQVTSGGDNEQFF. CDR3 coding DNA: TGTGCCAGCAGCCAAGTGACTAGCGGGGGGGACAATGAGCAGTTCTTC.

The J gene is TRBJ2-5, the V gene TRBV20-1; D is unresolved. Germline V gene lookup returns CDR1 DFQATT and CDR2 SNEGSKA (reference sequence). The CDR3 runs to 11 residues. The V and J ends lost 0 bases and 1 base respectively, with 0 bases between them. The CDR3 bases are TGCAGTGCTAGAGACCAAGAGACCCAGTACTTC. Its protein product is CSARDQETQYF.

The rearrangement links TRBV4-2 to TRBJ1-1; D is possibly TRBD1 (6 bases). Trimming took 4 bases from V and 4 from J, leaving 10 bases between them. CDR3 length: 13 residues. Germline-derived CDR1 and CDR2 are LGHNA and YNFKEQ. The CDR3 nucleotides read TGTGCCAGCAGCCTCACAGGGTCCACTGAAGCTTTCTTT. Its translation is CASSLTGSTEAFF.

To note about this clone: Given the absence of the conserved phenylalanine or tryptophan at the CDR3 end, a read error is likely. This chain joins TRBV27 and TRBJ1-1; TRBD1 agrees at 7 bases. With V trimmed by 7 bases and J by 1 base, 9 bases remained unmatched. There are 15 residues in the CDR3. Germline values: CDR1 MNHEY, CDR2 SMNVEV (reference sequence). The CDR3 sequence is CASTGRQGWNTEAFS. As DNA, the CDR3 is TGTGCCAGCACCGGACGACAGGGATGGAACACTGAAGCTTTCTCT.

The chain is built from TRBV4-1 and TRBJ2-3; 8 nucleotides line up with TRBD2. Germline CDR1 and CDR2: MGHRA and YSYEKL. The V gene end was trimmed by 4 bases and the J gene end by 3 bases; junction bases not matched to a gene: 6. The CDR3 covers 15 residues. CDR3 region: CASSRSGAGTDTQYF. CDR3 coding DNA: TGCGCCAGCAGCCGTAGCGGGGCAGGGACAGATACGCAGTATTTT.

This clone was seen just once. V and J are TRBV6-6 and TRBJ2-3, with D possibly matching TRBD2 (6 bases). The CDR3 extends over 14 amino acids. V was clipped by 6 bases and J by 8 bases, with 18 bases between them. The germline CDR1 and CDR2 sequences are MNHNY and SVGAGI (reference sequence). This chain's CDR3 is CASRSGTAAGTQYF. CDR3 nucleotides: TGTGCCAGCAGATCCGGGACTGCTGCAGGTACGCAGTATTTT.

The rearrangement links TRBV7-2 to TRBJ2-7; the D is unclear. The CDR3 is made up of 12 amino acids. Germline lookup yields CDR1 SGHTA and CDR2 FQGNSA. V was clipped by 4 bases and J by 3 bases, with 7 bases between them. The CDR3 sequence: CASSSNNYEQYF. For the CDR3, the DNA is TGTGCCAGCAGCTCGAACAACTACGAGCAGTACTTC.

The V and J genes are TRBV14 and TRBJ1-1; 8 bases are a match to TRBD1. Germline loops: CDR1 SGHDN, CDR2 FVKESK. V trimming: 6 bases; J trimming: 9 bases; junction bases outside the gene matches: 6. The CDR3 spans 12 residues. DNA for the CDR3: TGTGCCAGCAGGGGGACAGGAGGTAAAGCTTTCTTT. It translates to CASRGTGGKAFF.

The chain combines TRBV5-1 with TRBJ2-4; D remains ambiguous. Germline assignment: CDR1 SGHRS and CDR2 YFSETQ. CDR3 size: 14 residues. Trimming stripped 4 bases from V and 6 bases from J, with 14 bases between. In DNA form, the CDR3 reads TGCGCCAGCAGCGGAGACACCTTTGGAAACATTCAGTACTTC. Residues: CASSGDTFGNIQYF. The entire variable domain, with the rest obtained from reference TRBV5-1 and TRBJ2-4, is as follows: KAGVTQTPRYLIKTRGQQVTLSCSPISGHRSVSWYQQTPGQGLQFLFEYFSETQRNKGNFPGRFSGRQFSNSRSEMNVSTLELGDSALYLCASSGDTFGNIQYFGAGTRLSVL.

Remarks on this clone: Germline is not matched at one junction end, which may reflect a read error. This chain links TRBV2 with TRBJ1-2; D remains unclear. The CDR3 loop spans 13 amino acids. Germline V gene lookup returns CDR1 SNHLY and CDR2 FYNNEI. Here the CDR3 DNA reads TGTGCCAGCAGGGAAGGGTCCTATGAGGGCTACACCTTC. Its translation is CASREGSYEGYTF.